The 21 T cell receptor beta chains below all came from one sample that was sequenced in a study of blood T cell repertoires in COVID-19. Sequencing was performed with immunoSEQ multiplex PCR; in TCRdb, only in-frame clones are kept and a portion is missing. This sample has more than 85,000 clones, with roughly 80% found just once. The sequenced sample consisted of peripheral blood. The receptors derive from a woman in her fifties or sixties with acute or convalescent COVID-19.

The table lists this clone with a few counts. This sample also contains other DNA sequences that code for the same CDR3. The gene calls are TRBV12-3 or TRBV12-4 and TRBJ1-2; D is possibly TRBD1 (5 bases). The V gene lost 3 bases and the J gene lost 5 bases, with 7 bases spanning the gap. The CDR3 is made up of 12 amino acids. Here the CDR3 reads CASSLPGYGYTF. The CDR3 coding sequence is TGTGCCAGCAGTTTGCCAGGGTATGGCTACACCTTC.

The V call is TRBV14, the J call TRBJ1-2; 8 bases agree with TRBD1. V dropped 1 base and J dropped 0; count of bases not matched to a gene: 10. The CDR3 is 18 amino acids. Germline V gene sequence: CDR1 SGHDN, CDR2 FVKESK. The CDR3 loop is CASSQGKQGDLTNYGYTF. The CDR3 DNA follows: TGTGCCAGCAGCCAAGGCAAACAGGGGGATTTGACTAACTATGGCTACACCTTC.

This sequence joins TRBV18 and TRBJ1-3; possibly TRBD1 for D (6 bases). V lost 3 bases to trimming and J lost 0 bases, with 9 bases between them. CDR1 is KGHSH and CDR2 is LQKENI in the germline V gene. The length of the CDR3 is 15 residues. CDR3 residues: CASSPDRSSGNTIYF. The CDR3 DNA follows: TGTGCCAGCTCACCCGACAGGAGCTCTGGAAACACCATATATTTT.

This clone was counted between two and nine times. V is TRBV7-2 and J is TRBJ2-6; D call uncertain. CDR3 size: 14 residues. V lost 3 bases and J 1 base, leaving 4 bases between the germline ends. The germline gives CDR1 SGHTA, CDR2 FQGNSA. The CDR3 DNA is TGTGCCAGCAGCTTTACTTCTGGGGCCAACGTCCTGACTTTC. This encodes CASSFTSGANVLTF.

This clone was observed a single time. The chain uses TRBV4-3 and TRBJ2-1, with D tentatively TRBD1 (5 bases). This CDR3 comprises 13 residues. V gave up 3 bases and J gave up 9 bases, with 12 bases separating them. CDR1 is LGHNA and CDR2 is YSLEER in the germline V gene. Here the CDR3 reads CASSHDSTGEQFF. Here the CDR3 DNA reads TGCGCCAGCAGCCATGACAGTACAGGTGAGCAGTTCTTC.

The chain uses TRBV19 and TRBJ1-2; no reliable D call. CDR1 is LNHDA, CDR2 SQIVND, per germline (reference sequence). CDR3 length: 11 residues. Trimming took off 3 bases at V and 8 bases at J, with 7 bases between the two ends. CDR3 loop: CASSILGGYTF. CDR3 nucleotide sequence: TGTGCCAGTAGTATCCTAGGCGGCTACACCTTC.

The chain joins TRBV5-1 to TRBJ2-7; D possibly corresponds to TRBD2 (5 bases). Trimming left V 0 bases short and J 6 bases short, with 19 bases between. The CDR3 runs to 16 residues. CDR1 is SGHRS and CDR2 is YFSETQ in the germline V gene. The CDR3 reads CASSLAPGSGRSEQYF. The CDR3 nucleotides read TGCGCCAGCAGCTTGGCCCCCGGGTCTGGGAGATCCGAGCAGTACTTC.

The genes are TRBV30 and TRBJ1-3; 9 bases match TRBD1. This CDR3 is 15 amino acids long. Germline V lookup: CDR1 GTSNPN, CDR2 SVGIG (reference sequence). The V gene end was trimmed by 3 bases and the J gene end by 2 bases; junction bases not matched to a gene: 5. The CDR3 spells CAWSATGGAGNTIYF. Here the CDR3 DNA reads TGTGCCTGGAGCGCTACAGGGGGCGCTGGAAACACCATATATTTT.

This clone was detected only once. This chain uses TRBV4-1 with TRBJ1-2, with 10 positions matching TRBD1. J was trimmed by 6 bases and V by 1 base; bases with no gene match: 8. CDR3 length: 16 amino acids. In germline, CDR1 is MGHRA, CDR2 YSYEKL. The CDR3 nucleotides are TGCGCCAGCAGCCAAGCCCCGGGACAGGGGCCGAATGGCTACACCTTC. Its protein is CASSQAPGQGPNGYTF.

The chain carries TRBV18 and TRBJ2-2; 11 bases map to TRBD2. The germline V gene has CDR1 KGHSH and CDR2 LQKENI. V dropped 3 bases and J dropped 0; count of bases not matched to a gene: 3. The CDR3 runs to 17 residues. This CDR3 reads CASSPQGLAANTGELFF. CDR3 DNA sequence: TGTGCCAGCTCACCCCAGGGACTAGCGGCGAACACCGGGGAGCTGTTTTTT.

The rearrangement links TRBV21-1 to TRBJ1-1; the table's D call, TRBD1, was not checked against the DNA. TRBV21-1 is a listed pseudogene. This CDR3 contains 14 residues. The CDR3, as DNA: TGTGCCAGCAGCAGTTCTCCCAGGGGCTCTGAAGCTTTCTTT. Residues: CASSSSPRGSEAFF.

V is TRBV25-1 and J is TRBJ2-3; perhaps TRBD2 as D (5 bases). The CDR3 is 15 amino acids. The germline V and J ends were trimmed by 3 bases and 2 bases, with 12 bases remaining between them. From germline, CDR1 is MGHDK and CDR2 SYGVNS. CDR3 amino acids: CASSDIQRTTDTQYF. In nucleotides, the CDR3 is TGTGCCAGCAGTGACATCCAGCGGACCACAGATACGCAGTATTTT.

The genes are TRBV12-3 or TRBV12-4 and TRBJ2-5, with 8 positions matching TRBD2. The CDR3 covers 13 residues. V lost 5 bases and J lost 13; bases outside the gene matches: 12. CDR3 coding DNA: TGTGCCAGCAGTCCCACGGGGGGGACCGTGGGGTACTTC. Encoded protein: CASSPTGGTVGYF.

This clone is a singleton in its sample. The chain is built from TRBV18 and TRBJ1-5; 8 nucleotides agree with TRBD1. Unmatched junction bases numbered 11, after V lost 5 bases and J lost 5 bases. Germline-derived CDR1 and CDR2 are KGHSH and LQKENI. The CDR3 sequence is 16 residues long. Written as DNA, the CDR3 is TGTGCCAGCTCATCAACGGACAGGGTGAGGGATCAGCCCCAGCATTTT. Its translation is CASSSTDRVRDQPQHF.

The rearrangement uses TRBV5-1 and TRBJ2-5; TRBD2 is a possible D gene (5 bases). CDR1 SGHRS and CDR2 YFSETQ come from the germline V gene. The CDR3 sequence is 15 residues long. Trimming took off 2 bases at V and 7 bases at J, with 18 bases between the two ends. CDR3 in amino acids: CASSFSLGSGGTQYF. CDR3 nucleotide sequence: TGCGCCAGCAGCTTTAGCTTAGGGAGTGGTGGGACCCAGTACTTC.

The chain is built from TRBV28 and TRBJ2-7; D is uncertain. The CDR3 covers 12 residues. Germline lookup yields CDR1 MDHEN and CDR2 SYDVKM. The germline V and J ends were trimmed by 7 bases and 2 bases, with 9 bases remaining between them. The CDR3 DNA sequence: TGTGCCAGCACCTCTCCAGCCTACGAGCAGTACTTC. Encoded protein: CASTSPAYEQYF.

This clone appeared once. The chain is built from TRBV18 and TRBJ2-2; perhaps TRBD1 as D (5 bases). The CDR3 runs to 13 residues. The germline V and J ends were trimmed by 11 bases and 4 bases, with 14 bases remaining between them. Germline lookup yields CDR1 KGHSH and CDR2 LQKENI. Written as DNA, the CDR3 is TGTGCCGCGTCAGGGTTTCGCACCGGGGAGCTGTTTTTT. Translating it yields CAASGFRTGELFF.

The chain joins TRBV4-3 to TRBJ1-4; D uncertain. CDR1 is LGHNA and CDR2 is YSLEER in the germline V gene. The CDR3 length is 15 residues. Deletions cut 4 bases from V and 8 bases from J, with 17 bases between. The CDR3 DNA follows: TGCGCCAGCAGCCCTACTACCGTCCCCGGGGAAAAACTGTTTTTT. Its translation is CASSPTTVPGEKLFF.

This clone was seen more than once but under ten times. The CDR3 region is CASSLVAGEETQYF. Written as DNA, the CDR3 is TGTGCCAGCAGCTTAGTGGCGGGAGAAGAGACCCAGTACTTC. The chain combines TRBV7-2 with TRBJ2-5, with 7 bases fitting TRBD2. Per germline, CDR1 SGHTA and CDR2 FQGNSA. There are 14 residues in the CDR3. The V segment lost 1 base and the J segment 3 bases; nucleotides outside the gene matches: 2.

The chain has TRBV11-2 and TRBJ2-7; TRBD1 matches 8 bases. The CDR3 spans 16 residues. Per germline, CDR1 SGHAT and CDR2 FQNNGV. After removal of 5 bases from V and 3 bases from J, the junction contained 12 bases not matched to a gene. The CDR3 sequence: CASSPSLGQGHYEQYF. In DNA, the CDR3 is TGTGCCAGCAGCCCTAGCCTCGGACAGGGACACTACGAGCAGTACTTC.

The J gene is TRBJ1-4, the V gene TRBV19, with 8 bases lining up with TRBD1. The V gene's germline CDR1 is LNHDA and CDR2 SQIVND (reference sequence). This CDR3 comprises 15 residues. The J segment lost 2 bases and the V segment lost 6 bases, leaving 5 bases of the junction unmatched. CDR3 DNA: TGTGCCAGTAGAAAACAGGGGGTGACTAATGAAAAACTGTTTTTT. It translates to CASRKQGVTNEKLFF.